One sample yielded the 17 T cell receptor beta chains listed below, sequenced in a study of T cell responses to AZD1222 COVID-19 vaccine. The data were produced by immunoSEQ multiplex PCR, yet TCRdb's version contains in-frame clones alone and is incomplete. This sample has approximately 120,000 clones, with 70% to 90% found just once. Source: peripheral blood, taken on day 0 of AZD1222 vaccination. The receptors were sampled from an adult in good health.

As to this clone: The junction and the germline gene differ at one end; a read error may be behind it. This chain uses TRBV6-1 with TRBJ1-5; TRBD1 is a possible D gene (5 bases). The CDR3 runs to 18 residues. CDR1 is MNHNS, CDR2 SASEGT, per germline. CDR3 coding DNA: TGTGCCAGCAGTGAAGCGCTTCGGGGGTTGTTTAGCAATCATCCCCAGCATTTT. Protein: CASSEALRGLFSNHPQHF.

The CDR3 nucleotides are TGTGCCAGCAGTTACTTGACAGGGGGCCCGAACACTGAAGCTTTCTTT. Translation: CASSYLTGGPNTEAFF. The rearrangement uses TRBV6-5 and TRBJ1-1, with 10 positions matching TRBD1. The junction had 3 bases not matched to a gene; V was cut back by 1 base and J by 1 base. The CDR3 totals 16 residues. The germline V gene has CDR1 MNHEY and CDR2 SVGAGI.

This sequence joins TRBV28 and TRBJ1-2; no definite D call. Germline-derived CDR1 and CDR2 are MDHEN and SYDVKM. The ends were cut back, 7 bases at V and 2 bases at J, with 5 bases in the middle. This CDR3 is built from 11 residues. CDR3 in amino acids: CASTANYGYTF. CDR3 DNA: TGTGCCAGCACGGCCAACTATGGCTACACCTTC.

The chain has TRBV20-1 and TRBJ2-7; D may correspond to TRBD1 or TRBD2 (6 bases each). CDR1 and CDR2 from the germline V gene are DFQATT and SNEGSKA (reference sequence). With 3 bases removed from V and 2 bases from J, the gap between germline ends came to 14 bases. This CDR3 has 14 residues. CDR3 bases: TGCAGTGCTAGTAGGGGGGCTCTAGCCTACGAGCAGTACTTC. It codes for CSASRGALAYEQYF.

This chain joins TRBV7-9 and TRBJ1-2, with D perhaps TRBD1 (5 bases). Trimming took off 3 bases at V and 2 bases at J, with 10 bases between the two ends. This CDR3 contains 14 residues. From germline, CDR1 is SEHNR and CDR2 FQNEAQ (reference sequence). The CDR3 bases are TGTGCCAGCAGCTTCACTGGGGGAAACTATGGCTACACCTTC. Translated: CASSFTGGNYGYTF.

J is TRBJ2-2 and V is TRBV9; D is perhaps TRBD2 (6 bases). The CDR3 runs 19 residues. V lost 3 bases and J 7 bases, leaving 28 bases between the germline ends. CDR1 is SGDLS, CDR2 YYNGEE, per germline. As DNA, the CDR3 is TGTGCCAGCAGCGCGCCCTTGGGACTTTTATCTGGGAGAGGCGGGGAGCTGTTTTTT. This gives the protein CASSAPLGLLSGRGGELFF. The whole variable domain, filled in from reference TRBV9 and TRBJ2-2, reads DSGVTQTPKHLITATGQRVTLRCSPRSGDLSVYWYQQSLDQGLQFLIQYYNGEERAKGNILERFSAQQFPDLHSELNLSSLELGDSALYFCASSAPLGLLSGRGGELFFGEGSRLTVL.

This clone has more than one count but fewer than ten. Other DNA sequences of this sample code for an identical CDR3. The chain has TRBV6-5 and TRBJ2-3; 7 nucleotides agree with TRBD2. CDR1 is MNHEY, CDR2 SVGAGI, per germline. This CDR3 is 14 amino acids long. V lost 8 bases, J lost 2 bases, and 7 bases stayed unmatched. Here the CDR3 DNA reads TGTGCCAGCCGCCGTGGGAGGGCCACAGATACGCAGTATTTT. This codes for CASRRGRATDTQYF.

CDR3 sequence (DNA): TGTGCCATCAAAAGCGGGAGTTCGAACACCGGGGAGCTGTTTTTT. It specifies CAIKSGSSNTGELFF. This chain connects TRBV10-3 to TRBJ2-2; 8 positions match TRBD2. The CDR3 extends over 15 amino acids. The V gene end was trimmed by 7 bases and the J gene end by 0 bases; junction bases not matched to a gene: 4. Germline assignment: CDR1 ENHRY and CDR2 SYGVKD.

The chain couples TRBV30 to TRBJ1-2; D might be TRBD1 (6 bases). Germline V gives CDR1 GTSNPN, CDR2 SVGIG (reference sequence). CDR3 length equals 13 residues. Between the trimmed V and J ends, which lost 2 bases and 6 bases, there was a span of 13 bases. DNA for the CDR3: TGTGCCTGGAGTTCGGGACATTGGAATGGCTACACCTTC. This codes for CAWSSGHWNGYTF. The variable domain in full, with the rest retrieved from reference TRBV30 and TRBJ1-2, is SQTIHQWPATLVQPVGSPLSLECTVEGTSNPNLYWYRQAAGRGLQLLFYSVGIGQISSEVPQNLSASRPQDRQFILSSKKLLLSDSGFYLCAWSSGHWNGYTFGSGTRLTVV.

The V and J genes are TRBV14 and TRBJ2-1; no definite D call. From germline, CDR1 is SGHDN and CDR2 FVKESK. This CDR3 comprises 11 residues. Trimming pared 1 base from V and 10 bases from J, leaving 5 bases between. The CDR3 sequence is CASSQVTEQFF. The CDR3 DNA is TGTGCCAGCAGCCAAGTGACCGAGCAGTTCTTC.

This sequence joins TRBV5-1 and TRBJ1-6; TRBD1 might be the D (5 bases). Germline CDR1 SGHRS, CDR2 YFSETQ. V was shortened by 0 bases and J by 5 bases, with 9 bases between the two germline ends. The CDR3 spans 15 residues. CDR3 nucleotide sequence: TGCGCCAGCAGCTTGGGGCCCAGGGATAATTCACCCCTCCACTTT. The encoded protein is CASSLGPRDNSPLHF.

The genes are TRBV6-4 and TRBJ2-3, with D perhaps matching TRBD1 or TRBD2 (5 bases each). Trimming left V 3 bases short and J 1 base short, with 8 bases between. The V gene's germline CDR1 is MRHNA and CDR2 SNTAGT. This CDR3 has 14 residues. CDR3 region: CASSERDGTDTQYF. As DNA, the CDR3 is TGTGCCAGCAGTGAGAGGGACGGCACAGATACGCAGTATTTT.

This clone turned up a few times. The chain links TRBV11-2 to TRBJ2-1; D call uncertain. CDR3 size: 13 residues. V dropped 1 base and J dropped 5 bases, with 6 bases sitting between them. Germline V gene sequence: CDR1 SGHAT, CDR2 FQNNGV. CDR3 sequence reads: CASSLGRNNEQFF. The CDR3 nucleotides are TGTGCCAGCAGCTTAGGACGGAACAATGAGCAGTTCTTC.

V is TRBV28 and J is TRBJ1-2, with no clear D. CDR3 length equals 11 residues. The V end lost 6 bases, the J end lost 2 bases, and 4 bases lay between the germline ends. Germline CDR1 and CDR2: MDHEN and SYDVKM. CDR3 sequence (DNA): TGTGCCAGCAGAGTAAACTATGGCTACACCTTC. Encoded protein: CASRVNYGYTF.

This chain joins TRBV5-1 and TRBJ1-5, with D possibly matching TRBD1 (5 bases). CDR1 and CDR2 (germline): SGHRS, YFSETQ. The CDR3 totals 15 residues. Trimming took off 4 bases at V and 5 bases at J, with 16 bases between the two ends. CDR3 in DNA: TGCGCCAGCAGCCCACGGTGGGGGGAGGATCAGCCCCAGCATTTT. Translation gives CASSPRWGEDQPQHF.

V usage is TRBV5-1 and J usage is TRBJ1-3, with a possible D match to TRBD1 (5 bases). The CDR3 is made up of 16 amino acids. Germline V gives CDR1 SGHRS, CDR2 YFSETQ. Trimming took 4 bases from V and 0 from J, leaving 14 bases between them. Here the CDR3 DNA reads TGCGCCAGCAGCCCCACAGGTGTTGCCTCTGGAAACACCATATATTTT. It translates to CASSPTGVASGNTIYF.

This CDR3 is CASRPGLINEQFF. The CDR3 coding sequence is TGCGCCAGCCGTCCGGGACTTATCAATGAGCAGTTCTTC. The rearrangement uses TRBV5-1 and TRBJ2-1, with a weak D call TRBD2 (6 bases). V gave up 7 bases and J gave up 6 bases, with 14 bases separating them. This CDR3 has 13 amino acids. CDR1 SGHRS and CDR2 YFSETQ come from the germline V gene.